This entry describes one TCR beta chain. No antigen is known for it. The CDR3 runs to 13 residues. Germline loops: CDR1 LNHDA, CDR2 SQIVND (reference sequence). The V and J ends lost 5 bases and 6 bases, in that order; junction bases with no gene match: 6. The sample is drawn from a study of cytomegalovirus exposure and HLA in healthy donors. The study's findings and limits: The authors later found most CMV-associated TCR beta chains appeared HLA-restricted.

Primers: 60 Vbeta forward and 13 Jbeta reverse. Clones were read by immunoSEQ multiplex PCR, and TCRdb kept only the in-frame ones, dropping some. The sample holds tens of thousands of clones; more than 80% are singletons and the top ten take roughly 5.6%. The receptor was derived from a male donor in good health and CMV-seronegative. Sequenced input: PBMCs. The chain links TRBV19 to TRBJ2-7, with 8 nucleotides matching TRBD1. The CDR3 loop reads CASSRQGAREQYF. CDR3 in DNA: TGTGCCAGTAGTCGGCAGGGGGCGCGCGAGCAGTACTTC.